The rows below give T cell receptor beta chains drawn from one sample of a study of cytomegalovirus exposure and HLA in healthy donors. The assay was immunoSEQ multiplex PCR, and TCRdb's table has in-frame clones only and misses some. The sample lists tens of thousands of clones, approximately 95% occurring once. Sequencing was performed on PBMCs. The receptors derive from a young woman in good health and CMV-seropositive. CDR3s include the opening cysteine and the closing phenylalanine or tryptophan. A D gene is named only where the DNA matches it firmly. Size values are once, few and many counts, or a class for expanded clones, and some rows have none.

abundance	d_gene	v_gene	j_gene	CDR3aa	CDR3nt
-	-	TRBV18	TRBJ1-2	CASSPPEMELLF	TGTGCCAGCTCACCACCGGAAATGGAGTTGCTCTTC
-	-	TRBV28	TRBJ1-2	CASSFSKFYGYTF	TGTGCCAGCAGTTTCAGTAAATTCTATGGCTACACCTTC
-	TRBD1	TRBV5-6	TRBJ1-3	CASSLTGVGNTIYF	TGTGCCAGCAGCTTGACAGGGGTCGGAAACACCATATATTTT
-	TRBD1	TRBV9	TRBJ1-2	CASSVDRGISDYGYTF	TGTGCCAGCAGCGTCGACAGGGGGATATCTGACTATGGCTACACCTTC
once	-	TRBV4-3	TRBJ2-3	CASSQDQFWRGTDTQYF	TGCGCCAGCAGCCAAGATCAGTTCTGGAGGGGCACAGATACGCAGTATTTT
-	TRBD1	TRBV18	TRBJ1-5	CASSRSQGDQPQHF	TGTGCCAGCTCTCGAAGCCAGGGGGATCAGCCCCAGCATTTT
-	TRBD1	TRBV10-3	TRBJ2-1	CAIGQGVGEQFF	TGTGCCATTGGACAGGGTGTGGGTGAGCAGTTCTTC
-	-	TRBV4-1	TRBJ2-1	CASSPITTQWEPNINEQFF	TGCGCCAGCAGCCCGATTACTACCCAGTGGGAGCCTAATATCAATGAGCAGTTCTTC
-	TRBD1	TRBV11-2	TRBJ2-7	CASSPGQGPSLEQYF	TGTGCCAGCAGCCCAGGACAGGGTCCCTCCCTCGAGCAGTACTTC
-	-	TRBV11-2	TRBJ1-2	CASSSVRGSYGYTF	TGTGCCAGCAGCTCTGTTCGCGGCAGCTATGGCTACACCTTC
-	-	TRBV27	TRBJ1-1	CASREPGVMGDTEAFF	TGTGCCAGCCGTGAACCAGGGGTCATGGGCGACACTGAAGCTTTCTTT
once	-	TRBV7-6	TRBJ2-5	CASSQIGGETQYF	TGTGCCAGCAGCCAAATTGGCGGGGAGACCCAGTACTTC
-	TRBD2	TRBV14	TRBJ2-1	CASRLAGQRGSYNEQFF	TGTGCCAGCAGATTAGCCGGCCAGCGGGGGTCCTACAATGAGCAGTTCTTC
-	-	TRBV4-2	TRBJ1-1	CASSRRDLNTEAFF	TGTGCCAGCAGCCGCCGGGACTTGAACACTGAAGCTTTCTTT
-	-	TRBV6-5	TRBJ1-2	CASSPGSDGYTF	TGTGCCAGCAGCCCCGGTTCCGATGGCTACACCTTC
once	-	TRBV25-1	TRBJ2-1	CASTGPPFGGVGNEQFF	TGTGCCAGCACCGGCCCTCCTTTCGGCGGGGTGGGCAATGAGCAGTTCTTC
-	-	TRBV7-2	TRBJ1-2	CASSLGRGTTYGYTF	TGTGCCAGCAGCTTAGGACGGGGTACTACCTATGGCTACACCTTC
-	TRBD2	TRBV7-2	TRBJ2-1	CASSLAGGFNEQFF	TGTGCCAGCAGCTTAGCGGGAGGGTTCAATGAGCAGTTCTTC
-	TRBD1	TRBV28	TRBJ2-5	CASKPGTGWGETQYF	TGTGCCAGCAAACCCGGGACAGGGTGGGGAGAGACCCAGTACTTC
once	TRBD2	TRBV4-1	TRBJ2-5	CASSPIAGGSPQYF	TGCGCCAGCAGCCCAATAGCGGGAGGGTCTCCCCAGTACTTC
-	TRBD1	TRBV5-4	TRBJ1-6	CASSLEGGRYSPLHF	TGTGCCAGCAGCTTAGAAGGGGGCAGGTATTCACCCCTCCACTTT
once	TRBD1	TRBV15	TRBJ2-7	CATSAPGQGAGYEQYF	TGTGCCACCAGCGCGCCGGGACAGGGGGCAGGATACGAGCAGTACTTC
-	-	TRBV29-1	TRBJ2-7	CSVEGGDGYEQYF	TGCAGCGTTGAAGGGGGGGACGGCTACGAGCAGTACTTC